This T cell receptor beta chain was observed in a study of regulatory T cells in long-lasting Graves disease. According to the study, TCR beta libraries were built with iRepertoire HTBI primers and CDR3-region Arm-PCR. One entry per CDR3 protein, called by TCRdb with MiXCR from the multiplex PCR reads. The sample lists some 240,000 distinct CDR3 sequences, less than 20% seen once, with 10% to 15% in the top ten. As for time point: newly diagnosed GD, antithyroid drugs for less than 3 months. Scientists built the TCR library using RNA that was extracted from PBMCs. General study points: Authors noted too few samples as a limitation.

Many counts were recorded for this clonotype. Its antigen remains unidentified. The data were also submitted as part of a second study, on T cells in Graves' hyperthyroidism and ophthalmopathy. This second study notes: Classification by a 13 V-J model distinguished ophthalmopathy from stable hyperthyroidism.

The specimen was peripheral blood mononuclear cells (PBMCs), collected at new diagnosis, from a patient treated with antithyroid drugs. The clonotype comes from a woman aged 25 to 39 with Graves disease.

The CDR3 DNA follows: TGTGCCTGGAGTGAGGAGAACACTGAAGCTTTCTTT. Translation: CAWSEENTEAFF. V and J are TRBV30 and TRBJ1-1; no clear D gene. CDR1 is GTSNPN and CDR2 is SVGIG in the germline V gene (reference sequence). The CDR3 loop spans 12 amino acids. V was trimmed by 1 base and J by 1 base, leaving 4 bases between them.